The clone carrying this TCR beta chain appeared a few times. This specimen belongs to a study of T-cell reconstitution after alpha-beta-depleted transplantation in children. Molecular barcoding with unique molecular identifiers was used for the TCRbeta library. TCRdb fed the PCR reads into MiXCR, producing one record per CDR3 protein. This table has about 610,000 distinct CDR3 sequences, about 10% appearing once. Source: PBMCs from the stem cell graft donor, taken from the stem cell graft. The TCR originated in a human donor who donated a stem cell graft to a child with acute myeloid leukemia.

Written as DNA, the CDR3 is TGTGCCAGCAGTGTACAGGGGAGCTATGGCTACACCTTC. It specifies CASSVQGSYGYTF. The genes are TRBV3-1 and TRBJ1-2, with TRBD1 matching over 7 bases. J lost 4 bases, V lost 6 bases, and 5 bases had no gene match. The CDR3 covers 13 residues. CDR1 and CDR2 from the germline V gene are LGHDT and YNNKEL (reference sequence).